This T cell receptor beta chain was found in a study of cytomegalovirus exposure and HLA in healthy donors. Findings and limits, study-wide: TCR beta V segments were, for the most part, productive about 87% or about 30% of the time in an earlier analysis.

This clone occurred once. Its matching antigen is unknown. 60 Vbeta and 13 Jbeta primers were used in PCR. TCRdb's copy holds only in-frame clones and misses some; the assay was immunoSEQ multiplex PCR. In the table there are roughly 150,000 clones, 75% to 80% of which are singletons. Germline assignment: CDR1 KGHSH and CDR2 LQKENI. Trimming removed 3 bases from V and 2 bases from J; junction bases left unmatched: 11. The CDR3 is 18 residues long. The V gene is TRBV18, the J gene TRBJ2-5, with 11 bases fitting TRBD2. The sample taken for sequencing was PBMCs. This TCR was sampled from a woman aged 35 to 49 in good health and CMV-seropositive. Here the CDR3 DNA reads TGTGCCAGCTCACCTATGGTGCTAGCGGGAGGAGGACAAGAGACCCAGTACTTC. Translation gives CASSPMVLAGGGQETQYF.